What follows describes a single T cell receptor (beta chain). Per the original data handling: Reference gene primer amplification gave estimated nucleated cell counts. Method: immunoSEQ multiplex PCR; TCRdb's copy keeps in-frame clones and lacks some. That table gives V, J and clone size, and the DNA gave D and trimming. The sample has 270,000 or so clones, about 86% seen once. V was pared by 4 bases and J by 5 bases, with 9 bases between. The CDR3 runs 12 residues. Germline CDR1 reads SGHRS; CDR2 reads YFSETQ. The sample originates from a study of blood T cell repertoires in COVID-19. Turning to the study itself: The analysed material was cDNA or gDNA that came from T cells, B-cell-depleted T cells, or PBMCs.

Seattle researchers signed up patients amid active infection and tracked them longitudinally. The chain employs TRBV5-1 and TRBJ1-2, with D hard to call. Sequenced: peripheral blood. The TCR comes from a woman aged 30 to 39 with COVID-19, enrolled during active disease. This chain's CDR3 is CASSLDGYGYTF. In nucleotides, the CDR3 is TGCGCCAGCAGCCTAGATGGGTATGGCTACACCTTC.